The rows below give T cell receptor beta chains drawn from one sample of a study of cytomegalovirus exposure and HLA in healthy donors. Repertoires were generated with immunoSEQ multiplex PCR, while TCRdb's copy carries only in-frame clones and drops some. The sample lists approximately 130,000 clones, around 78% seen once, with over 1.5% in the top ten. The sequenced sample was PBMCs. These receptors were collected from a woman in her forties or fifties in good health and CMV-seronegative. The CDR3 runs from the conserved cysteine through the conserved F or W. A D gene is named only where the DNA matches it firmly. Expanded clones are given a class, and other clones once, few, many or no size at all.

DNA	CDR3	D	V	length	J	size
TGTGCCAGCGGCGAGGGTTTTAACAATGAGCAGTTCTTC	CASGEGFNNEQFF	-	TRBV28	13	TRBJ2-1	-
TGCAGCGTGCGCCGGGAGTCCCGCAATGAGCAGTTCTTC	CSVRRESRNEQFF	-	TRBV29-1	13	TRBJ2-1	-
TGTGCCAGCTCACAGACAGGGGGTGCGATATCCTACGAGCAGTACTTC	CASSQTGGAISYEQYF	TRBD1	TRBV18	16	TRBJ2-7	-
TGTGCCAGTGCCAGGGGGCCAAGGCCTAGGGATGAAAAACTGTTTTTT	CASARGPRPRDEKLFF	TRBD1	TRBV27	16	TRBJ1-4	-
TGTGCCAGCAGCCCCCGCCTCCCGAGCTCCTACAATGAGCAGTTCTTC	CASSPRLPSSYNEQFF	-	TRBV7-9	16	TRBJ2-1	-
TGCGCCAGCAGCCTAGAGGGACTAGAGGCAGATACGCAGTATTTT	CASSLEGLEADTQYF	TRBD2	TRBV5-1	15	TRBJ2-3	-
TGTGCCAGCAGTTGGGGACTAGCGGCCTACAATGAGCAGTTCTTC	CASSWGLAAYNEQFF	TRBD2	TRBV28	15	TRBJ2-1	-
TGCGCCAGCAGCTTGGGACTGGCCAGAAATCAGCCCCAGCATTTT	CASSLGLARNQPQHF	-	TRBV5-1	15	TRBJ1-5	-
TGTGCCAGCAGCTTAGGCGGCCCGAACACTGAAGCTTTCTTT	CASSLGGPNTEAFF	-	TRBV11-2	14	TRBJ1-1	-
TGCGCCAGCAGCTCTACTAGCGGGAACCGGGGCACAGATACGCAGTATTTT	CASSSTSGNRGTDTQYF	TRBD2	TRBV5-1	17	TRBJ2-3	-
TGTGCCAGCAGCTTAGAACAGGGGCTGCTTGGCTACACCTTC	CASSLEQGLLGYTF	TRBD1	TRBV7-2	14	TRBJ1-2	once
TGCAGCGTGGACAGGGGGCTCGAGGAGACCCAGTACTTC	CSVDRGLEETQYF	TRBD1	TRBV29-1	13	TRBJ2-5	-
TGCGCCAGCAGCTTGAACGGGTTTCTCGACACTGAAGCTTTCTTT	CASSLNGFLDTEAFF	-	TRBV5-1	15	TRBJ1-1	-
TGTGCCAGCAGCTTATACACGATCACTGAAGCTTTCTTT	CASSLYTITEAFF	-	TRBV7-6	13	TRBJ1-1	-
TGTGCCAGCAGCCGCCTGGGGACAGTCAACACCGGGGAGCTGTTTTTT	CASSRLGTVNTGELFF	TRBD1	TRBV5-6	16	TRBJ2-2	-
TGTGCCAGCAGCTCCCCCAGGGGGAATACGGAGACCCAGTACTTC	CASSSPRGNTETQYF	TRBD1	TRBV7-3	15	TRBJ2-5	-
TGTGCCAGTAGTATAGTACAGGGGCGCACCGGGGAGCTGTTTTTT	CASSIVQGRTGELFF	TRBD1	TRBV19	15	TRBJ2-2	-
TGTGCCAGCAATGAGGGTGGCCGAGACAATCAGCCCCAGCATTTT	CASNEGGRDNQPQHF	-	TRBV6-5	15	TRBJ1-5	-
TGTGCCAGCAGCCCCGAGCGGCAAGAGACCCAGTACTTC	CASSPERQETQYF	-	TRBV5-8	13	TRBJ2-5	-
TGTGCCAGCAGCTTGTTGGGCCGAAGCTCTGGAAACACCATATATTTT	CASSLLGRSSGNTIYF	-	TRBV5-4	16	TRBJ1-3	-